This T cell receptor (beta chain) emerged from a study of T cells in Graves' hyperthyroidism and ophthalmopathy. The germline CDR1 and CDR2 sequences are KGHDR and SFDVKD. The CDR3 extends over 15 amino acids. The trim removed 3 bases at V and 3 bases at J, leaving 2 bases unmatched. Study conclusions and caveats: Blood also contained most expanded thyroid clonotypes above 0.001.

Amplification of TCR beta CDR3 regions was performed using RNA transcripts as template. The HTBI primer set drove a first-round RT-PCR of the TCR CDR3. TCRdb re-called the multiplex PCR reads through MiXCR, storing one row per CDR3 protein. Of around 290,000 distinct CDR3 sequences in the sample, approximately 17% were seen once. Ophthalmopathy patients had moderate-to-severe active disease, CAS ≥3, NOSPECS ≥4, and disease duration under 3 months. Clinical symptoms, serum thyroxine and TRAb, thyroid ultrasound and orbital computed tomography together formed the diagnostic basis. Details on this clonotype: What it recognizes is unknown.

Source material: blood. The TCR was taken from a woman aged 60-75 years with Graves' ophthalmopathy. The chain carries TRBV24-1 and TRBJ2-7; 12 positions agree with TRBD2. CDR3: CATSDRTSGDYEQYF. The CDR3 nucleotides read TGTGCCACCAGTGATCGGACTAGCGGGGACTACGAGCAGTACTTC.